A single TCR beta chain is shown here with its context. Its antigen is not identified. Germline values: CDR1 SGHTA, CDR2 FQGNSA. Trimming left V 1 base short and J 10 bases short, with 8 bases between. This CDR3 spans 13 amino acids. This sample is part of a study of cytomegalovirus exposure and HLA in healthy donors. Study-wide results and caveats: TCR association rates varied by HLA locus in a later analysis, with DRB1 highest and HLA-C lowest. A missense DCLRE1C variant was associated with V- and J-gene trimming of TCR beta chains in a later analysis, and an independent cohort replicated the association. The majority of CMV-associated TCR beta chains were reported as apparently HLA-restricted in a later analysis. It was reported in a later analysis that an Asian-associated ancestry cluster showed fewer N-insertions than the roughly 620-donor mean.

The PCR made use of 60 Vbeta and 13 Jbeta primers. Data came from immunoSEQ multiplex PCR; TCRdb stores just in-frame clones and leaves some out. The sample records under 130,000 clones, about 59% being singletons. Sequenced sample: PBMCs. V is TRBV7-2 and J is TRBJ1-6; D is unclear. This TCR derives from a man under 40 in good health and CMV-seropositive. CDR3 sequence reads: CASSLGFGSPLHF. The CDR3 nucleotides are TGTGCCAGCAGCTTAGGGTTTGGCTCACCCCTCCACTTT.